The rows below give T cell receptor beta chains drawn from one sample of a study of T cells in Graves' hyperthyroidism and ophthalmopathy. TCRdb used MiXCR to reprocess the multiplex PCR reads, holding one entry per CDR3 protein. Here the sample spans roughly 520,000 distinct CDR3 sequences, around a quarter being singletons. The sample was blood. The source is a woman aged 25 to 39 with Graves' ophthalmopathy. Each CDR3 is given with its conserved first and last residue. The D gene is left open where the match is weak. Not every row has a clone size; where given, it reads once, few, many or a size class.

V: TRBV6-1; D: NA; J: TRBJ1-5; size: many; CDR3: CASRATGTSNQPQHF; DNA: TGTGCCAGCAGGGCCACAGGGACATCGAATCAGCCCCAGCATTTT
V: TRBV6-5; D: NA; J: TRBJ1-5; size: many; CDR3: CASSVLTARNQPQHF; DNA: TGTGCCAGCAGCGTGTTGACAGCCCGCAATCAGCCCCAGCATTTT
V: TRBV5-1; D: TRBD2; J: TRBJ2-7; size: NA; CDR3: CASSLLLAGSYDQYF; DNA: TGCGCCAGCAGCTTGCTGCTAGCGGGGTCCTACGATCAGTACTTC
V: TRBV30; D: NA; J: TRBJ2-2; size: NA; CDR3: CAWGRVSGELFF; DNA: TGTGCCTGGGGCAGGGTATCCGGGGAGCTGTTTTTT
V: TRBV7-7; D: NA; J: TRBJ2-5; size: many; CDR3: CASSLAQTQETQYF; DNA: TGTGCTAGCAGCTTGGCTCAGACTCAAGAGACCCAGTACTTC
V: TRBV19; D: TRBD1; J: TRBJ1-5; size: NA; CDR3: CASSQTGRSQPQHF; DNA: TGTGCCAGTAGTCAGACAGGGCGGAGTCAGCCCCAGCATTTT
V: TRBV20-1; D: NA; J: TRBJ1-1; size: many; CDR3: CSAKGSFAIMNTEAFF; DNA: TGCAGTGCGAAAGGGAGCTTCGCCATTATGAACACTGAAGCTTTCTTT
V: TRBV15; D: NA; J: TRBJ1-1; size: few; CDR3: CATEFERDGVSAFF; DNA: TGTGCCACCGAATTCGAACGGGACGGGGTATCAGCTTTCTTT
V: TRBV7-2; D: NA; J: TRBJ2-4; size: once; CDR3: CASSLGRGYAKNIQYF; DNA: TGTGCCAGCAGCTTAGGGAGGGGGTACGCCAAAAACATTCAGTACTTC
V: TRBV6-5; D: NA; J: TRBJ1-5; size: few; CDR3: CASSSGEAGNQPQHF; DNA: TGTGCCAGCAGTTCTGGTGAGGCCGGCAATCAGCCCCAGCATTTT
V: TRBV11-2; D: TRBD1; J: TRBJ1-2; size: many; CDR3: CASSLGQGVSYGYTF; DNA: TGTGCCAGCAGCTTAGGACAGGGGGTCAGCTATGGCTACACCTTC
V: TRBV29-1; D: NA; J: TRBJ2-2; size: many; CDR3: CSVRLGNTGELFF; DNA: TGCAGCGTCCGGTTGGGTAACACCGGGGAGCTGTTTTTT
V: TRBV4-1; D: NA; J: TRBJ2-7; size: few; CDR3: CASSQDGFPYEQYF; DNA: TGCGCCAGCAGCCAGGACGGTTTTCCGTACGAGCAGTACTTC
V: TRBV12-3/TRBV12-4; D: NA; J: TRBJ1-1; size: few; CDR3: CASRLLGTGGEAFF; DNA: TGTGCCAGCAGATTACTAGGGACGGGCGGTGAAGCTTTCTTT
V: TRBV24-1; D: NA; J: TRBJ2-1; size: few; CDR3: CATRQYNEQFF; DNA: TGTGCCACCAGACAATACAATGAGCAGTTCTTC
V: TRBV3-1; D: NA; J: TRBJ1-2; size: many; CDR3: CASSQAGEDGYTF; DNA: TGTGCCAGCAGCCAGGCAGGGGAGGATGGCTACACCTTC
V: TRBV25-1; D: NA; J: TRBJ1-1; size: NA; CDR3: CASSPSTRRAEAFF; DNA: TGTGCCAGCAGCCCAAGCACCCGTAGGGCTGAAGCTTTCTTT
V: TRBV6-1; D: NA; J: TRBJ2-7; size: NA; CDR3: CASSGGTGPSYEQYF; DNA: TGTGCCAGCAGTGGCGGGACTGGACCCTCCTACGAGCAGTACTTC
V: TRBV4-1; D: TRBD2; J: TRBJ2-7; size: few; CDR3: CASSQTLLAAYEQYF; DNA: TGCGCCAGCAGCCAAACTTTGCTAGCGGCCTACGAGCAGTACTTC
V: TRBV6-4; D: TRBD1; J: TRBJ2-7; size: once; CDR3: CASSDDLTGVGGTYEQCF; DNA: TGTGCGAGCAGTGACGATCTGACAGGGGTCGGAGGGACCTACGAGCAGTGCTTC
V: TRBV7-2; D: TRBD2; J: TRBJ2-1; size: few; CDR3: CASSNSRTSDEQFF; DNA: TGTGCCAGCAGCAATAGCAGAACTAGCGATGAGCAGTTCTTC
V: TRBV20-1; D: NA; J: TRBJ2-7; size: NA; CDR3: CSARQDISYEQYF; DNA: TGCAGTGCTAGACAGGACATCTCCTACGAGCAGTACTTC
V: TRBV25-1; D: NA; J: TRBJ1-2; size: many; CDR3: CASRDVYGYTF; DNA: TGTGCCAGCAGGGACGTCTATGGCTACACCTTC
V: TRBV15; D: NA; J: TRBJ1-5; size: NA; CDR3: CATSPTERGSNQPQHF; DNA: TGTGCCACCAGCCCGACAGAAAGAGGGAGCAATCAGCCCCAGCATTTT
V: TRBV12-3/TRBV12-4; D: NA; J: TRBJ1-3; size: many; CDR3: CASAISIGNTIYF; DNA: TGTGCCAGCGCTATCTCCATTGGAAACACCATATATTTT
V: TRBV7-3; D: TRBD2; J: TRBJ2-5; size: many; CDR3: CASSLNSGGAGETQYF; DNA: TGTGCCAGCAGCTTAAATAGCGGGGGGGCTGGAGAGACCCAGTACTTC
V: TRBV6-2/TRBV6-3; D: NA; J: TRBJ2-7; size: many; CDR3: CASSYGGGPAEQYF; DNA: TGTGCCAGCAGTTACGGCGGCGGTCCAGCTGAGCAGTACTTC
V: TRBV28; D: NA; J: TRBJ2-7; size: few; CDR3: CASRSGSRIAESSYEQYF; DNA: TGTGCCAGCAGGTCCGGCAGTCGAATCGCCGAAAGCTCCTACGAGCAGTACTTC
V: TRBV6-1; D: TRBD1; J: TRBJ1-2; size: many; CDR3: CASSTGQGRSYTF; DNA: TGTGCCAGCAGTACGGGACAGGGTAGGAGCTACACCTTC
V: TRBV12-3/TRBV12-4; D: TRBD1; J: TRBJ2-7; size: NA; CDR3: CASKQGASYEQYF; DNA: TGTGCCTCAAAGCAGGGGGCAAGCTACGAGCAGTACTTC